The text below deals with one T cell receptor (beta chain). Naive-designated CD8 cells lacked CD45RO, were positively enriched for CCR7, and omitted terminally differentiated effector memory CD45RA+ cells. The data were taken from a study of shared clonotypes between healthy human individuals. Profiled with immunoSEQ multiplex PCR; TCRdb holds only in-frame clones, not every one. This table holds about 610,000 clones, about 95% found once. Germline CDR1 PRHDT, CDR2 FYEKMQ (reference sequence). Trimming removed 5 bases from V and 6 bases from J, with 11 bases in between. The CDR3 covers 14 residues. The sample comprised naive CD8+ T cells sorted from blood. The chain has TRBV13 and TRBJ1-6; D remains ambiguous. This receptor was obtained from a woman in her thirties in good health. CDR3 residues: CASSPQMGNSPLHF. Written as DNA, the CDR3 is TGTGCCAGCAGCCCACAGATGGGTAATTCACCCCTCCACTTT.